A single sample gave rise to the 31 T cell receptor beta chains below, sequenced in a study of human T cells and chemical hapten exposure. TCRdb re-analysed the RACE reads in MiXCR, keeping a single row per CDR3 protein. Among 100,000 or so distinct CDR3 sequences listed, about 11% were seen once. The time point denotes: patch test 2, 6 weeks after DPC sensitization. As to treatment: therapeutic diphenylcyclopropenone sensitization with weekly scalp DPC. This sample comprised whole blood, obtained in connection with sensitization to the hapten diphenylcyclopropenone (DPC). The receptors originated from a man between 35 and 55 years old with alopecia areata. Some clones in this sample may be carry-over from other donors' samples.

This clonotype has a handful of counts. The chain couples TRBV20-1 to TRBJ2-3, with 8 positions matching TRBD2. V shed 3 bases and J 4 bases; nucleotides not matched to a gene: 15. Germline loops: CDR1 DFQATT, CDR2 SNEGSKA (reference sequence). This CDR3 contains 17 residues. CDR3 coding DNA: TGCAGTGCTAGGGCGGGCGGAGTGGGCGGGAGGTCAGATACGCAGTATTTT. It specifies CSARAGGVGGRSDTQYF.

This clonotype has more than one count but fewer than ten. The rearrangement joins TRBV28 to TRBJ2-3, with 7 bases identical to TRBD1. Per germline, CDR1 MDHEN and CDR2 SYDVKM. The CDR3 sequence is 17 residues long. V lost 6 bases, J lost 0 bases, and 12 bases stayed unmatched. Written as DNA, the CDR3 is TGTGCCAGCAGCCGCCCCTTACAGGGGCCTAGCACAGATACGCAGTATTTT. Residues: CASSRPLQGPSTDTQYF.

This clonotype appeared many times. The chain couples TRBV7-9 to TRBJ2-3; D is unresolved. CDR3 length: 14 residues. V lost 3 bases, J lost 2 bases, and 9 bases lay in between. The germline gives CDR1 SEHNR, CDR2 FQNEAQ (reference sequence). The CDR3 nucleotides read TGTGCCAGCAGCTTTAGTGCGATCACAGATACGCAGTATTTT. Its translation is CASSFSAITDTQYF.

This clonotype has a handful of counts. The chain employs TRBV6-2 or TRBV6-3 and TRBJ2-7; 10 nucleotides line up with TRBD1. The CDR3 loop spans 14 amino acids. The V segment lost 4 bases and the J segment 4 bases; nucleotides outside the gene matches: 4. Germline CDR1 MNHEY, CDR2 SVGEGT. CDR3 loop: CASSFGTGVYEQYF. Here the CDR3 DNA reads TGTGCCAGCAGTTTCGGGACAGGGGTTTACGAGCAGTACTTC.

This clonotype came up a few times. The rearrangement joins TRBV5-1 to TRBJ2-3; D possibly matches TRBD1 or TRBD2 (5 bases each). This CDR3 is 15 amino acids long. Trimming removed 2 bases from V and 4 bases from J, with 14 bases in between. Germline CDR1 reads SGHRS; CDR2 reads YFSETQ. CDR3 in DNA: TGCGCCAGCAGCTTAGACGAGGGGAGAGCAGATACGCAGTATTTT. Encoded protein: CASSLDEGRADTQYF. Variable domain in full (rest from reference TRBV5-1 and TRBJ2-3): KAGVTQTPRYLIKTRGQQVTLSCSPISGHRSVSWYQQTPGQGLQFLFEYFSETQRNKGNFPGRFSGRQFSNSRSEMNVSTLELGDSALYLCASSLDEGRADTQYFGPGTRLTVL.

This clonotype was observed a handful of times. This chain uses TRBV12-5 with TRBJ1-1, with 11 bases aligning to TRBD1. J gave up 4 bases and V 2 bases, and 15 bases lay outside the gene matches. Per germline, CDR1 LGHNT and CDR2 FRNRAP. The CDR3 is made up of 19 amino acids. The CDR3 coding sequence is TGTGCTAGTGGTTTGTCCGCCGGGACAGGGGGTTACGTTAGCACTGAAGCTTTCTTT. It is translated as CASGLSAGTGGYVSTEAFF.

This clonotype occurred many times. The gene calls are TRBV27 and TRBJ2-2; no clear D. The germline CDR1 and CDR2 sequences are MNHEY and SMNVEV (reference sequence). This CDR3 is built from 14 residues. V was pared by 2 bases and J by 5 bases, with 9 bases between. The CDR3 here is CASSLQADTGELFF. DNA for the CDR3: TGTGCCAGCAGTTTACAGGCAGATACCGGGGAGCTGTTTTTT.

This clonotype was seen more than once but under ten times. V gene TRBV10-3 combines with J gene TRBJ2-7; D gene unclear. V lost 2 bases to trimming and J lost 4 bases, with 15 bases between them. The CDR3 spans 15 residues. Germline V gives CDR1 ENHRY, CDR2 SYGVKD. The CDR3 loop is CAISEGSLGPYEQYV. CDR3 DNA sequence: TGTGCCATCAGTGAGGGTTCCCTGGGCCCGTACGAGCAGTACGTC.

This chain connects TRBV5-6 to TRBJ2-7, with no clear D. V dropped 2 bases and J dropped 6 bases, with 9 bases sitting between them. Germline CDR1 and CDR2: SGHDT and YYEEEE. CDR3 length: 12 amino acids. Here the CDR3 reads CASSFTGPEQYF. DNA for the CDR3: TGTGCCAGCAGCTTTACCGGGCCCGAGCAGTACTTC.

There are a few counts of this clonotype. The chain employs TRBV27 and TRBJ2-1, with D perhaps TRBD2 (5 bases). The CDR3 has 12 residues. Germline values: CDR1 MNHEY, CDR2 SMNVEV (reference sequence). The V end lost 3 bases, the J end lost 7 bases, and 7 bases lay between the germline ends. CDR3 DNA: TGTGCCAGCAGTTTTCCGGGGAATGAGCAGTTCTTC. This gives the protein CASSFPGNEQFF.

The chain carries TRBV28 and TRBJ2-1; maybe TRBD2 (6 bases). Germline V gene lookup returns CDR1 MDHEN and CDR2 SYDVKM. This CDR3 is built from 16 residues. Trimming removed 4 bases from V and 8 bases from J, with 21 bases in between. Written as DNA, the CDR3 is TGTGCCAGCAGTTCGAATCTAGCGTATGGGTCCGATGAGCAGTTCTTC. It is translated as CASSSNLAYGSDEQFF.

The chain joins TRBV20-1 to TRBJ2-7; 7 bases match TRBD1. This CDR3 comprises 13 residues. Germline CDR1 reads DFQATT; CDR2 reads SNEGSKA (reference sequence). After removal of 4 bases from V and 2 bases from J, the junction contained 5 bases not matched to a gene. The CDR3 loop is CSAKGTEAYEQYF. The CDR3 bases are TGCAGTGCTAAAGGGACAGAAGCCTACGAGCAGTACTTC.

This clonotype was detected only a few times. The chain has TRBV28 and TRBJ2-1, with D perhaps being TRBD1 or TRBD2 (5 bases each). This CDR3 spans 15 amino acids. Per the germline V gene, CDR1 is MDHEN and CDR2 is SYDVKM. In DNA, the CDR3 is TGTGTCAGTCGCGACCGCGTCGGAGGTGGGGGTGAGCAGTTCTTC. Protein product: CVSRDRVGGGGEQFF.

This clonotype appeared a few times. The rearrangement links TRBV12-3 or TRBV12-4 to TRBJ2-3, with 8 positions matching TRBD2. This CDR3 comprises 17 residues. The J segment lost 2 bases and the V segment lost 3 bases, leaving 10 bases of the junction unmatched. The CDR3 here is CASSFLVVAGNTDTQYF. The CDR3 DNA follows: TGTGCCAGCAGTTTCCTCGTGGTAGCGGGAAACACAGATACGCAGTATTTT.

In this sample, this clonotype turned up many times. The rearrangement links TRBV29-1 to TRBJ1-1; D not certain. V lost 3 bases and J 3 bases, leaving 11 bases between the germline ends. The CDR3 consists of 13 residues. CDR1 and CDR2 from the germline V gene are SQVTM and ANQGSEA. Here the CDR3 DNA reads TGCAGCGTTGATTTAGGTCGGGACACTGAAGCTTTCTTT. Amino acid sequence: CSVDLGRDTEAFF.

V usage is TRBV7-9 and J usage is TRBJ2-3; 10 bases map to TRBD2. With 5 bases clipped from V and 6 bases from J, the junction kept 14 bases outside the gene matches. The CDR3 contains 17 residues. Germline V gives CDR1 SEHNR, CDR2 FQNEAQ (reference sequence). The CDR3: CASSAGTSASGRDTQYF. The DNA for the CDR3 is TGTGCCAGCAGCGCCGGGACTAGCGCGTCTGGAAGGGATACGCAGTATTTT. The full variable domain, in which reference TRBV7-9 and TRBJ2-3 provide the parts outside the CDR3, is DTGVSQNPRHKITKRGQNVTFRCDPISEHNRLYWYRQTLGQGPEFLTYFQNEAQLEKSRLLSDRFSAERPKGSFSTLEIQRTEQGDSAMYLCASSAGTSASGRDTQYFGPGTRLTVL.

This clonotype showed up many times. This sequence joins TRBV5-1 and TRBJ1-2; a weak D match, TRBD1 (5 bases). Germline V CDR1 and CDR2: SGHRS, YFSETQ. Trimming shortened V by 4 bases and J by 5 bases, and 15 bases separated the two germline ends. The CDR3 is 14 residues long. Written as DNA, the CDR3 is TGCGCCAGCAGCCCCAGGGCACTGTCGTATGGCTACACCTTC. Its protein is CASSPRALSYGYTF.

This clonotype came up a few times. The chain has TRBV28 and TRBJ1-2, with a tentative D call TRBD1 (6 bases). V was trimmed by 5 bases and J by 1 base, leaving 17 bases between them. Germline CDR1 and CDR2: MDHEN and SYDVKM. The CDR3 loop spans 16 amino acids. The CDR3, as DNA: TGTGCCAGCAGTCCCACTGGGACAACTGGTAACTATGGCTACACCTTC. This translates into CASSPTGTTGNYGYTF.

This clonotype was seen many times. This chain links TRBV6-5 with TRBJ2-7; the match to TRBD1 covers 10 bases. The V segment lost 2 bases and the J segment 4 bases; nucleotides outside the gene matches: 5. Germline CDR1 and CDR2: MNHEY and SVGAGI. The CDR3 length is 15 residues. Here the CDR3 DNA reads TGTGCCAGCAGTTACCTGACAGGGGGCACGTACGAGCAGTACTTC. Translated, it gives CASSYLTGGTYEQYF.

This clonotype showed up many times. J is TRBJ1-1 and V is TRBV2; D unclear. CDR3 length: 11 amino acids. CDR1 is SNHLY, CDR2 FYNNEI, per germline. V was cut by 1 base and J by 7 bases, with 4 bases left in between. The CDR3 bases are TGTGCCAGCAGTGAAGGGATTGAAGCTTTCTTT. It is translated as CASSEGIEAFF.

This clonotype was found many times. This chain uses TRBV18 with TRBJ2-7; TRBD1 matches 10 bases. CDR1 and CDR2 from the germline V gene are KGHSH and LQKENI. The CDR3 is 15 residues long. Trimming removed 4 bases from V and 4 bases from J; junction bases left unmatched: 7. The CDR3 nucleotides are TGTGCCAGCTCACGACCGGGACAGGGGAGTTACGAGCAGTACTTC. Its translation is CASSRPGQGSYEQYF.

The V gene is TRBV3-1, the J gene TRBJ1-5, with TRBD1 as a possible D gene (6 bases). Trimming shortened V by 2 bases and J by 2 bases, and 10 bases separated the two germline ends. The CDR3 length is 15 residues. Germline lookup yields CDR1 LGHDT and CDR2 YNNKEL (reference sequence). CDR3 residues: CASSQSGGGNQPQHF. DNA of the CDR3: TGTGCCAGCAGCCAATCCGGGGGCGGCAATCAGCCCCAGCATTTT.

This clonotype was recorded at least ten times. V and J are TRBV7-8 and TRBJ1-5; perhaps TRBD1 as D (5 bases). CDR1 SGHVS and CDR2 FQNEAQ come from the germline V gene. The CDR3 is 18 residues long. V was cut by 0 bases and J by 4 bases, with 19 bases left in between. The CDR3 DNA is TGTGCCAGCAGCTTAGCAAGTAGTGCAGGGAGGAGAAATCAGCCCCAGCATTTT. Translating gives CASSLASSAGRRNQPQHF.

This clonotype was seen at least ten times. The V call is TRBV18, the J call TRBJ2-3; D uncertain. V lost 3 bases, J lost 3 bases, and 13 bases lay in between. The CDR3 consists of 15 residues. Germline-derived CDR1 and CDR2 are KGHSH and LQKENI. The CDR3 is CASSPGPSSTDTQYF. The CDR3 nucleotides are TGTGCCAGCTCACCGGGTCCTAGTTCTACAGATACGCAGTATTTT.

In this sample, this clonotype turned up a few times. V gene TRBV7-9 combines with J gene TRBJ2-1; possible D gene TRBD1, 6 bases. V shed 0 bases and J shed 2 bases, with 8 bases lying between them. This CDR3 has 15 amino acids. Germline CDR1 reads SEHNR; CDR2 reads FQNEAQ (reference sequence). This CDR3 reads CASSLAQGTYNEQFF. In nucleotides, the CDR3 is TGTGCCAGCAGCTTAGCGCAGGGGACCTACAATGAGCAGTTCTTC.

Only a few counts were recorded for this clonotype. The chain links TRBV6-5 to TRBJ2-7; D ambiguous. Trimming took off 2 bases at V and 5 bases at J, with 10 bases between the two ends. CDR1 is MNHEY, CDR2 SVGAGI, per germline. CDR3 size: 13 residues. The chain's CDR3 is CASSYVVRHEQYV. Here the CDR3 DNA reads TGTGCCAGCAGTTACGTAGTGCGCCACGAGCAGTACGTC.

This chain links TRBV5-1 with TRBJ2-3, with 9 bases fitting TRBD2. The V segment lost 2 bases and the J segment 4 bases; nucleotides outside the gene matches: 8. Germline loops: CDR1 SGHRS, CDR2 YFSETQ. This CDR3 is 16 amino acids long. CDR3 nucleotides: TGCGCCAGCAGCTTTAGCGGGAGAGGCGGGGCAGATACGCAGTATTTT. Translating gives CASSFSGRGGADTQYF.

This clonotype came up a few times. The J gene is TRBJ2-7, the V gene TRBV19; 7 bases align to TRBD1. Germline-derived CDR1 and CDR2 are LNHDA and SQIVND (reference sequence). V was clipped by 8 bases and J by 0 bases; unmatched bases: 1. CDR3 length: 12 amino acids. The CDR3 region has the DNA TGTGCCAGTGGGACAGCCTCCTACGAGCAGTACTTC. Its protein product is CASGTASYEQYF. The entire variable domain, with the rest obtained from reference TRBV19 and TRBJ2-7, is as follows: DGGITQSPKYLFRKEGQNVTLSCEQNLNHDAMYWYRQDPGQGLRLIYYSQIVNDFQKGDIAEGYSVSREKKESFPLTVTSAQKNPTAFYLCASGTASYEQYFGPGTRLTVT.

Ten or more counts support this clonotype. The V call is TRBV6-6, the J call TRBJ2-7; no clear D gene. V was clipped by 4 bases and J by 3 bases, with 16 bases between them. CDR3 length equals 15 residues. Germline CDR1 is MNHNY and CDR2 is SVGAGI (reference sequence). The CDR3 nucleotides read TGTGCCAGCAGTTCCCCCGGGCTAACCAACTACGAGCAGTACTTC. Its protein is CASSSPGLTNYEQYF.

This clonotype was observed a handful of times. V usage is TRBV20-1 and J usage is TRBJ1-4, with D unclear. V was shortened by 3 bases and J by 3 bases, with 8 bases between the two germline ends. Germline CDR1 reads DFQATT; CDR2 reads SNEGSKA (reference sequence). The CDR3 is 13 amino acids. DNA of the CDR3: TGCAGTGCTAGTCCTAGAGCTAATGAAAAACTGTTTTTT. It yields the protein CSASPRANEKLFF.

This chain joins TRBV2 and TRBJ2-3; TRBD1 might be the D (6 bases). CDR1 SNHLY and CDR2 FYNNEI come from the germline V gene. The V end was cut by 6 bases, the J end by 3 bases, with 7 bases between. The CDR3 extends over 12 amino acids. Written as DNA, the CDR3 is TGTGCCAGCAGACAGGGAACAGATACGCAGTATTTT. It codes for CASRQGTDTQYF.